A selection of T cell receptor beta chains follows, all from one sample in a study of STAT3 mutations in large granular lymphocyte leukemia. Libraries were prepared by immunoSEQ multiplex PCR; TCRdb keeps only in-frame clonotypes and omits some of them. The sample records several thousand clones, less than 90% being singletons. Sequencing was carried out using peripheral blood mononuclear cells. These receptors came from a man older than 75 with T-cell large granular lymphocyte leukemia. Some clones in this sample may be carry-over from other donors' samples. Each CDR3 is given with its conserved first and last residue. Fields, in order: CDR3 length, D gene, J gene, clone size, V gene, CDR3 protein, CDR3 DNA. The D gene is left open where the match is weak. For some rows the clone size is stated as once, few or many, or as a class when expanded; others skip it.

length: 13
D: TRBD1
J: TRBJ1-2
size: once
V: TRBV2
CDR3: CASSVEGAYAHTF
DNA: TGTGCCAGCAGTGTTGAGGGGGCATACGCCCACACCTTC

length: 11
D: NA
J: TRBJ2-5
size: NA
V: TRBV5-6
CDR3: CASSLGGGQYF
DNA: TGTGCCAGCAGCTTGGGTGGTGGCCAGTACTTC

length: 14
D: TRBD1
J: TRBJ2-7
size: once
V: TRBV5-4
CDR3: CASSLGDRTYEQYF
DNA: TGTGCCAGCAGCTTGGGGGACAGAACCTACGAGCAGTACTTC

length: 15
D: NA
J: TRBJ1-4
size: NA
V: TRBV18
CDR3: CASSQGGGSDEKLFF
DNA: TGTGCCAGCTCACAAGGGGGGGGCTCGGATGAAAAACTGTTTTTT

length: 13
D: TRBD2
J: TRBJ2-5
size: NA
V: TRBV10-3
CDR3: CAISISGGETQYF
DNA: TGTGCCATCAGCATCTCGGGGGGGGAGACCCAGTACTTC

length: 14
D: NA
J: TRBJ2-7
size: once
V: TRBV5-4
CDR3: CASSLAGRGDGQYF
DNA: TGTGCCAGCAGCTTGGCAGGCAGGGGAGACGGGCAGTACTTC

length: 14
D: TRBD1
J: TRBJ1-2
size: few
V: TRBV30
CDR3: CAWIKPGGPYGYTF
DNA: TGTGCCTGGATTAAGCCAGGGGGTCCCTATGGCTACACCTTC

length: 12
D: TRBD1
J: TRBJ1-1
size: NA
V: TRBV5-4
CDR3: CASSGDRGPSFF
DNA: TGTGCCAGCAGCGGGGACAGGGGGCCGTCTTTCTTT

length: 13
D: TRBD1
J: TRBJ2-1
size: NA
V: TRBV2
CDR3: CASNKLQGNEQFF
DNA: TGTGCCAGCAATAAACTACAGGGGAATGAGCAGTTCTTC

length: 16
D: NA
J: TRBJ2-3
size: NA
V: TRBV5-1
CDR3: CASSLRSSGSTDTQYF
DNA: TGCGCCAGCAGCTTGCGGAGTAGCGGAAGCACAGATACGCAGTATTTT

length: 14
D: TRBD1
J: TRBJ1-2
size: NA
V: TRBV10-3
CDR3: CAILGTGDNYGYTF
DNA: TGTGCCATCCTCGGGACAGGGGACAACTATGGCTACACCTTC

length: 15
D: NA
J: TRBJ1-6
size: NA
V: TRBV19
CDR3: CASSRAGDRDSPLHF
DNA: TGTGCCAGTAGCCGAGCAGGGGACCGGGATTCACCCCTCCACTTT

length: 16
D: TRBD2
J: TRBJ2-3
size: NA
V: TRBV30
CDR3: CAGTTGTSGGTDTQYF
DNA: TGTGCCGGGACAACCGGGACTAGCGGGGGAACAGATACGCAGTATTTT

length: 14
D: NA
J: TRBJ2-7
size: NA
V: TRBV7-2
CDR3: CASSLTQLAYEQYF
DNA: TGTGCCAGCAGCTTAACACAGCTCGCCTACGAGCAGTACTTC

length: 15
D: NA
J: TRBJ1-1
size: NA
V: TRBV30
CDR3: CAWTERGVGNTEAFF
DNA: TGTGCCTGGACGGAACGTGGGGTAGGGAACACTGAAGCTTTCTTT

length: 15
D: NA
J: TRBJ1-4
size: NA
V: TRBV5-1
CDR3: CASSFGVVSNEKLFF
DNA: TGCGCCAGCAGCTTTGGGGTAGTCTCTAATGAAAAACTGTTTTTT

length: 16
D: NA
J: TRBJ1-5
size: NA
V: TRBV7-8
CDR3: CASSLASRGLNQPQHF
DNA: TGTGCCAGCAGCCTGGCCTCCCGGGGGCTAAATCAGCCCCAGCATTTT

length: 12
D: TRBD1
J: TRBJ1-2
size: NA
V: TRBV5-1
CDR3: CASSLQGYGYTF
DNA: TGCGCCAGCAGCTTACAGGGGTATGGCTACACCTTC

length: 16
D: TRBD2
J: TRBJ2-3
size: once
V: TRBV5-1
CDR3: CASSLEPAGVADTQYF
DNA: TGCGCCAGCAGCTTGGAACCAGCGGGGGTGGCAGATACGCAGTATTTT

length: 13
D: NA
J: TRBJ1-5
size: NA
V: TRBV7-8
CDR3: CASSLPGSQPQHF
DNA: TGTGCCAGCAGCTTGCCAGGGTCCCAGCCCCAGCATTTT

length: 14
D: NA
J: TRBJ1-2
size: few
V: TRBV5-1
CDR3: CASSQGGTNYGYTF
DNA: TGCGCCAGCAGCCAAGGGGGGACTAACTATGGCTACACCTTC

length: 13
D: NA
J: TRBJ1-2
size: NA
V: TRBV18
CDR3: CASSPQTADGYTF
DNA: TGTGCCAGCTCACCACAAACAGCGGATGGCTACACCTTC

length: 17
D: TRBD2
J: TRBJ2-3
size: NA
V: TRBV5-1
CDR3: CASSHGTSGGNADTQYF
DNA: TGCGCCAGCAGCCACGGGACTAGCGGGGGCAACGCAGATACGCAGTATTTT

length: 15
D: TRBD1
J: TRBJ1-1
size: NA
V: TRBV7-2
CDR3: CASSRDRSMNTEAFF
DNA: TGTGCCAGCAGCCGGGACAGGAGCATGAACACTGAAGCTTTCTTT

length: 12
D: NA
J: TRBJ2-7
size: NA
V: TRBV2
CDR3: CASGYTDYEQYF
DNA: TGTGCCAGCGGTTACACGGACTACGAGCAGTACTTC

length: 12
D: NA
J: TRBJ1-5
size: NA
V: TRBV30
CDR3: CAWSGDNQPQHF
DNA: TGTGCCTGGAGCGGTGACAATCAGCCCCAGCATTTT

length: 15
D: TRBD2
J: TRBJ2-3
size: NA
V: TRBV7-2
CDR3: CASSLLAGGTDTQYF
DNA: TGTGCCAGCAGCTTACTAGCGGGGGGCACAGATACGCAGTATTTT

length: 19
D: NA
J: TRBJ2-7
size: NA
V: TRBV5-6
CDR3: CASSLFTRGPTDLTYEQYF
DNA: TGTGCCAGCAGCCTATTTACTCGAGGTCCCACTGACTTAACCTACGAGCAGTACTTC

length: 12
D: NA
J: TRBJ2-7
size: NA
V: TRBV19
CDR3: CASSILDSEQYF
DNA: TGTGCCAGTAGTATTTTGGATTCCGAGCAGTACTTC

length: 14
D: NA
J: TRBJ2-5
size: NA
V: TRBV30
CDR3: CACRPRQGGETQYF
DNA: TGTGCCTGCCGCCCCCGGCAGGGAGGAGAGACCCAGTACTTC

length: 12
D: NA
J: TRBJ2-3
size: NA
V: TRBV2
CDR3: CASSGTVDWQYF
DNA: TGTGCCAGCAGTGGGACGGTGGATTGGCAGTATTTT

length: 16
D: TRBD1
J: TRBJ2-5
size: once
V: TRBV4-1
CDR3: CASSQGWGDREETQYF
DNA: TGCGCCAGCAGCCAGGGGTGGGGGGACAGGGAAGAGACCCAGTACTTC

length: 15
D: NA
J: TRBJ2-5
size: NA
V: TRBV7-2
CDR3: CASSLAQGPGETQYF
DNA: TGTGCCAGCAGCTTAGCGCAGGGACCGGGAGAGACCCAGTACTTC

length: 16
D: TRBD1
J: TRBJ1-5
size: once
V: TRBV10-3
CDR3: CAISPYIGQGDQPQHF
DNA: TGTGCCATCAGTCCATATATTGGACAGGGCGATCAGCCCCAGCATTTT

length: 16
D: NA
J: TRBJ2-2
size: NA
V: TRBV7-8
CDR3: CATRSGHTANTGELFF
DNA: TGTGCCACCCGGTCCGGTCACACTGCGAACACCGGGGAGCTGTTTTTT

length: 15
D: TRBD2
J: TRBJ2-5
size: NA
V: TRBV6-5
CDR3: CASIPGLGGRETQYF
DNA: TGTGCCTCCATCCCGGGACTAGGGGGGCGGGAGACCCAGTACTTC

length: 14
D: TRBD1
J: TRBJ2-2
size: once
V: TRBV6-5
CDR3: CASREQGDTGELFF
DNA: TGTGCCAGCAGAGAACAGGGGGACACCGGGGAGCTGTTTTTT

length: 14
D: NA
J: TRBJ2-1
size: NA
V: TRBV30
CDR3: CAWSSGSRGNEQFF
DNA: TGTGCCTGGAGTAGCGGGTCCCGGGGAAATGAGCAGTTCTTC

length: 13
D: NA
J: TRBJ2-7
size: NA
V: TRBV30
CDR3: CACRRDGQNEQYF
DNA: TGTGCCTGCCGCCGGGACGGCCAAAACGAGCAGTACTTC

length: 11
D: NA
J: TRBJ2-3
size: NA
V: TRBV30
CDR3: CAWAPLDTQYF
DNA: TGTGCCTGGGCCCCCCTGGATACGCAGTATTTT

length: 14
D: NA
J: TRBJ1-6
size: NA
V: TRBV6-5
CDR3: CASSYGIQDRPLHF
DNA: TGTGCCAGCAGTTACGGGATCCAAGATCGCCCCCTCCACTTT

length: 16
D: TRBD2
J: TRBJ2-1
size: few
V: TRBV2
CDR3: CASSTDPGLAGWGQFF
DNA: TGTGCCAGCAGTACCGATCCGGGACTAGCGGGGTGGGGGCAGTTCTTC

length: 14
D: NA
J: TRBJ1-4
size: NA
V: TRBV19
CDR3: CASSSGLMSEKLFF
DNA: TGTGCCAGTAGTTCGGGACTTATGTCAGAAAAACTGTTTTTT

length: 13
D: NA
J: TRBJ2-1
size: NA
V: TRBV4-2
CDR3: CASSPWVSAEQFF
DNA: TGTGCCAGCAGCCCATGGGTATCGGCTGAGCAGTTCTTC

length: 14
D: NA
J: TRBJ2-4
size: NA
V: TRBV30
CDR3: CAWSGTLAKNIQYF
DNA: TGTGCCTGGAGTGGGACTTTAGCCAAAAACATTCAGTACTTC

length: 14
D: TRBD1
J: TRBJ1-3
size: few
V: TRBV2
CDR3: CASKTGSDGNTIYF
DNA: TGTGCCAGCAAGACAGGGTCGGATGGAAACACCATATATTTT

length: 15
D: TRBD1
J: TRBJ1-6
size: NA
V: TRBV2
CDR3: CASSETGNDNSPLHF
DNA: TGTGCCAGCAGTGAGACAGGGAACGATAATTCACCCCTCCACTTT

length: 14
D: TRBD2
J: TRBJ2-3
size: NA
V: TRBV6-1
CDR3: CASYSGGFTDTQYF
DNA: TGTGCCAGTTATAGCGGGGGTTTTACAGATACGCAGTATTTT

length: 14
D: TRBD1
J: TRBJ1-6
size: NA
V: TRBV2
CDR3: CASNPTGKNSPLHF
DNA: TGTGCCAGCAACCCGACAGGGAAAAATTCACCCCTCCACTTT

length: 14
D: NA
J: TRBJ1-2
size: NA
V: TRBV5-1
CDR3: CASSFGGRDYGYTF
DNA: TGCGCCAGCAGCTTCGGGGGGCGCGACTATGGCTACACCTTC

length: 17
D: NA
J: TRBJ1-1
size: NA
V: TRBV7-9
CDR3: CASSFMDWGGMNTEAFF
DNA: TGTGCCAGCAGCTTTATGGACTGGGGCGGGATGAACACTGAAGCTTTCTTT

length: 16
D: NA
J: TRBJ2-4
size: NA
V: TRBV6-6
CDR3: CASSTGQLIAKNIQYF
DNA: TGTGCCAGCAGTACGGGACAACTTATAGCCAAAAACATTCAGTACTTC

length: 11
D: NA
J: TRBJ2-7
size: NA
V: TRBV6-5
CDR3: CASAQGYEQYF
DNA: TGTGCCAGCGCGCAGGGTTACGAGCAGTACTTC

length: 15
D: TRBD1
J: TRBJ1-6
size: NA
V: TRBV18
CDR3: CASSRDRGSDSPLHF
DNA: TGTGCCAGCTCACGCGACAGGGGGTCGGATTCACCCCTCCACTTT

length: 18
D: TRBD2
J: TRBJ2-3
size: NA
V: TRBV4-3
CDR3: CASSPDPPSGDGTDTQYF
DNA: TGCGCCAGCAGCCCCGACCCCCCTAGCGGGGACGGCACAGATACGCAGTATTTT

length: 16
D: NA
J: TRBJ1-4
size: NA
V: TRBV4-2
CDR3: CASSQDIGSAREKLFF
DNA: TGTGCCAGCAGCCAAGATATTGGGTCGGCAAGGGAAAAACTGTTTTTT

length: 12
D: NA
J: TRBJ2-7
size: NA
V: TRBV28
CDR3: CASSLGIPGQYF
DNA: TGTGCCAGCAGTCTCGGGATTCCTGGGCAGTACTTC

length: 11
D: NA
J: TRBJ1-1
size: NA
V: TRBV5-1
CDR3: CASSLDTEAFF
DNA: TGCGCCAGCAGCCTTGACACTGAAGCTTTCTTT